This record covers a single T cell receptor (beta chain). This sample stems from a study of blood T cell repertoires in COVID-19. About the study: The samples span acute and convalescent COVID-19 from the United States, Italy and Spain. In each case, the material was cDNA or gDNA derived from T cells, B-cell-depleted T cells, or PBMCs.

Trimming took off 2 bases at V and 6 bases at J, with 11 bases between the two ends. The CDR3 covers 14 residues. Germline CDR1 and CDR2: SGHRS and YFSETQ. In the authors' methods: Estimated nucleated cell counts came from reference gene primer amplification. Using immunoSEQ multiplex PCR, the repertoire was profiled, and TCRdb retains in-frame clones only, with some absent. The DNA gave D and trimming, while V, J and clone size come from that table. Among roughly 100,000 clones listed, about 87% were seen once. The TCR originated in a man aged 45-65 years with acute or convalescent COVID-19. The J gene is TRBJ2-2, the V gene TRBV5-1, with no clear D. Input material: peripheral blood. The CDR3 loop reads CASSLGQASGELFF. CDR3 nucleotide sequence: TGCGCCAGCAGCTTAGGTCAGGCCTCCGGGGAGCTGTTTTTT.